The entry below describes one T cell receptor beta chain. Antigen: not known. CD8+ and CD4+ T cells from blood underwent TCR beta sequencing, which was carried out in a high-throughput format. RNA was extracted with the RNeasy kit, and a quantity of about 0.45 to 1 ug was reverse transcribed using random hexamers. The immunoSEQ assay covered 54 Vbeta and 13 Jbeta segments for CDR3. TCRdb recomputed calls from the immunoSEQ multiplex PCR reads with MiXCR, one row per CDR3 protein. The profile shows around 140,000 distinct CDR3 sequences, 95% of them singletons. The data are from a study of CD8 T cells in Susac syndrome. Study-level points and caveats: The authors found no clonal expansion in Susac syndrome CD4+ T cell repertoires.

Per germline, CDR1 SEHNR and CDR2 FQNEAQ (reference sequence). CDR3 length: 14 amino acids. Trimming took 1 base from V and 4 from J, leaving 7 bases between them. The chain recombines TRBV7-9 with TRBJ2-2, with D possibly matching TRBD2 (5 bases). This clonotype was sampled from a human donor with Susac syndrome. The specimen was CD4+ T cells from PBMCs. The CDR3 DNA sequence: TGTGCCAGCAGCTTAGGTAGCGCCACCGGGGAGCTGTTTTTT. Amino acids: CASSLGSATGELFF. The entire variable domain, with the rest obtained from reference TRBV7-9 and TRBJ2-2, is as follows: DTGVSQNPRHKITKRGQNVTFRCDPISEHNRLYWYRQTLGQGPEFLTYFQNEAQLEKSRLLSDRFSAERPKGSFSTLEIQRTEQGDSAMYLCASSLGSATGELFFGEGSRLTVL.